This T cell receptor (beta chain) was recorded in a study of breast tumors, draining lymph nodes, adjacent tissues (dated by TCRdb to about 2016). With regard to the full study: In breast cancer patients, the study compared the TCR beta repertoires of tumor, adjacent nontumor tissue and axillary lymph nodes. The study aimed to assess the relationships and possible T-cell exchange between tumor, surrounding tissue and draining lymph node repertoires in human breast cancer.

The paper's findings and limits, for the study overall: A scenario in which most tumor T cells derive from the lymph node and then expand within tumor tissue was judged to be consistent with the data. In luminal-like breast cancer, tumor and nontumor tissue repertoires resembled each other significantly more than in basal-like breast cancer. T-cell repertoire diversity in tumors was found to be lower than in lymph nodes but higher than in nontumor tissue, and preferential V and J gene usage was observed. Rather than being directly demonstrated, the conclusion that tumor T cells originate in lymph nodes was presented as consistent with a hypothesis.

The axillary draining lymph nodes of breast cancer patients were the source of the lymph node samples. The reads were generated on an Illumina HiSeq 2000. Multiplex PCR amplification was used to build the TCR beta chain libraries. The amplified TCR beta chain products were analyzed by high-throughput sequencing. TCRdb took the public reads, trimmed them with fastp at Q25, ran MiXCR for clone calling and kept in-frame beta chains. Merged by CDR3 protein, the rows form single entries marked with the most common genes and DNA. The sample table records about 110,000 distinct CDR3 sequences; more than 30% of these occur just once. The top ten clonotypes cover less than 6% of the sample. This clonotype was seen many times. Its recognized antigen is unknown. Per-base qualities were not stored, and no clone one base away is much larger. The CDR3 numbers 13 residues from cysteine through phenylalanine. The only DNA kept is the CDR3, 39 bases in frame from the first base. CDR1 and CDR2, looked up from the germline V gene, are SGHRS and YFSETQ. V is pared back by 4 bases and J by 6 bases, with 14 bases lying between the germline termini.

This chain joins TRBV5-1 to TRBJ2-7; the D segment could be TRBD1, given 6 matching bases. Sequencing used axillary lymph node tissue. The TCR comes from a female donor with breast cancer. Some clones in this sample may be carry-over from other donors' samples. In nucleotide form, the sequence is TGCGCCAGCAGCCGAACACAGGGTTCCGAGCAGTACTTC. This is translated as CASSRTQGSEQYF.